This T cell receptor (beta chain) was identified during a study of blood T cell repertoires in COVID-19. This clone was seen only once. The protocol was immunoSEQ multiplex PCR, while the TCRdb copy is restricted to in-frame clones and leaves out a portion. Of roughly 100,000 clones listed, approximately 78% are singletons. The CDR3 is made up of 15 amino acids. The V gene lost 3 bases and the J gene lost 4 bases, with 16 bases spanning the gap. Looked up from germline, CDR1 is SGDLS and CDR2 is YYNGEE. The sequencing input was peripheral blood. The chain couples TRBV9 to TRBJ2-5; tentatively, D is TRBD1 (6 bases). The TCR sequence derives from a woman aged 80 or over with acute or convalescent COVID-19. The CDR3 nucleotides are TGTGCCAGCAGCGGAGGAAACAGGGCCGGAGAGACCCAGTACTTC. It translates to CASSGGNRAGETQYF.